The next 32 T cell receptor beta chains were all read from a single sample in a study of shared clonotypes between healthy human individuals. The protocol was immunoSEQ multiplex PCR, while the TCRdb copy is restricted to in-frame clones and leaves out a portion. Among about 1.1 million clones listed, roughly 80% were seen once. Sequenced sample: memory CD4+ T cells from PBMCs. Subset specified: CD45RA-negative fraction. These receptors were taken from a young man in good health. Some clones in this sample may be carry-over from other donors' samples.

The chain links TRBV21-1 to TRBJ2-5. TRBV21-1 is a documented pseudogene. The CDR3 has 15 residues. The CDR3 DNA is TGTGCCAGCAGCAAAGTGTCCTCGAAAAAAGAGACCCAGTACTTC. As protein: CASSKVSSKKETQYF.

The chain is built from TRBV5-4 and TRBJ2-3; 8 bases are a match to TRBD2. The V gene's germline CDR1 is SGHNT and CDR2 YYREEE (reference sequence). The CDR3 extends over 14 amino acids. V lost 1 base, J lost 7 bases, and 5 bases stayed unmatched. The CDR3 sequence is CASSLRSGRNTQYF. The CDR3, as DNA: TGTGCCAGCAGCTTGAGGAGCGGGAGAAATACGCAGTATTTT.

J is TRBJ1-2 and V is TRBV6-1; D is ambiguous. The CDR3 consists of 12 residues. V was clipped by 6 bases and J by 1 base, with 6 bases between them. The germline V gene encodes CDR1 MNHNS and CDR2 SASEGT. CDR3 region: CASRVVNYGYTF. CDR3 in DNA: TGTGCCAGCAGAGTGGTTAACTATGGCTACACCTTC.

The rearrangement links TRBV19 to TRBJ2-7, with 8 bases that match TRBD2. V dropped 4 bases and J dropped 7; count of bases not matched to a gene: 12. The CDR3 is 15 residues long. Germline assignment: CDR1 LNHDA and CDR2 SQIVND (reference sequence). CDR3 in amino acids: CASSTGGDRPSEQYF. CDR3 in DNA: TGTGCCAGTAGTACGGGGGGGGACCGGCCTTCGGAGCAGTACTTC.

The chain is built from TRBV28 and TRBJ2-7; tentatively, D is TRBD2 (6 bases). V gave up 5 bases and J gave up 0 bases, with 8 bases separating them. Looked up from germline, CDR1 is MDHEN and CDR2 is SYDVKM. This CDR3 has 13 residues. Here the CDR3 DNA reads TGTGCCAGCAGTCCTAGCGACTCCTACGAGCAGTACTTC. It codes for CASSPSDSYEQYF.

The chain links TRBV5-1 to TRBJ1-2, with D hard to call. V was trimmed by 0 bases and J by 3 bases, leaving 6 bases between them. Germline lookup yields CDR1 SGHRS and CDR2 YFSETQ. The CDR3 has 13 amino acids. The CDR3 is CASSLVQDYGYTF. CDR3 DNA sequence: TGCGCCAGCAGCTTGGTCCAGGACTATGGCTACACCTTC.

This chain connects TRBV28 to TRBJ2-7, with TRBD1 matching 9 bases. CDR1 and CDR2 from the germline V gene are MDHEN and SYDVKM. This CDR3 has 15 residues. V was clipped by 6 bases and J by 6 bases; unmatched bases: 12. The CDR3 DNA is TGTGCCAGCAGCCGGCTCAGGGGACAGGGTGGCGAGCAGTACTTC. Protein product: CASSRLRGQGGEQYF.

This clone was found once. This chain uses TRBV7-8 with TRBJ1-1; D is ambiguous. The CDR3 has 14 residues. From germline, CDR1 is SGHVS and CDR2 FQNEAQ. Trimming took 1 base from V and 2 from J, leaving 8 bases between them. CDR3 coding DNA: TGTGCCAGCAGCTTAGTCGTCCCTAACACTGAAGCTTTCTTT. It encodes CASSLVVPNTEAFF. Full variable domain (rest looked up from reference TRBV7-8 and TRBJ1-1): GAGVSQSPRYKVAKRGQDVALRCDPISGHVSLFWYQQALGQGPEFLTYFQNEAQLDKSGLPSDRFFAERPEGSVSTLKIQRTQQEDSAVYLCASSLVVPNTEAFFGQGTRLTVV.

About this clone: No conserved phenylalanine or tryptophan ends this CDR3, so it is likely a read error. The limits of the CDR3 on the DNA are not certain, so only TCRdb's listed CDR3 is given. This rearrangement joins TRBV10-2 to TRBJ1-3. The CDR3 comprises 17 residues, both ends counted. Germline V gene sequence: CDR1 WSHSY, CDR2 SAAADI. The chain's CDR3 is CASSPAAPRNSGNTTYS.

This chain connects TRBV18 to TRBJ1-3; 9 nucleotides align to TRBD1. Germline loops: CDR1 KGHSH, CDR2 LQKENI. The trim removed 4 bases at V and 4 bases at J, leaving 8 bases unmatched. The CDR3 spans 16 residues. The CDR3 region is CASSQSGQGTGNTIYF. The DNA of the CDR3 is TGTGCCAGCTCACAATCAGGACAGGGGACAGGAAACACCATATATTTT.

This sequence joins TRBV7-2 and TRBJ1-1; possible D gene TRBD1, 5 bases. The V end was cut by 7 bases, the J end by 1 base, with 10 bases between. Per germline, CDR1 SGHTA and CDR2 FQGNSA. CDR3 length: 13 residues. The CDR3: CASIKGRNTEAFF. The CDR3 bases are TGTGCCAGCATTAAGGGGAGGAACACTGAAGCTTTCTTT.

The chain joins TRBV19 to TRBJ1-1, with D perhaps matching TRBD1 (6 bases). Trimming removed 4 bases from V and 3 bases from J, with 21 bases in between. The CDR3 sequence is 17 residues long. Germline-derived CDR1 and CDR2 are LNHDA and SQIVND (reference sequence). CDR3 protein: CASSTGHLQGVYTEAFF. CDR3 sequence (DNA): TGTGCCAGTAGTACGGGACACCTACAAGGGGTGTACACTGAAGCTTTCTTT.

The chain combines TRBV7-8 with TRBJ2-7, with 10 nucleotides matching TRBD2. V shed 1 base, J shed 1 base, and the junction held 1 base outside the gene matches. From germline, CDR1 is SGHVS and CDR2 FQNEAQ. There are 15 residues in the CDR3. The chain's CDR3 is CASSLGSGRSYEQYF. The CDR3 nucleotides are TGTGCCAGCAGCTTAGGTAGCGGGAGGTCCTACGAGCAGTACTTC.

Turning to this clone: Because it lacks the conserved phenylalanine or tryptophan at the end, this CDR3 is likely a read error. The rearrangement links TRBV6-5 to TRBJ2-7; 8 bases agree with TRBD2. The germline V gene has CDR1 MNHEY and CDR2 SVGAGI. The CDR3 consists of 13 residues. The CDR3: CASGGTSSYEQYL. DNA of the CDR3: TGCGCCAGCGGCGGGACTAGTTCCTACGAGCAGTACCTC.

V is TRBV6-5 and J is TRBJ1-4, with D maybe TRBD1 (6 bases). From germline, CDR1 is MNHEY and CDR2 SVGAGI. Trimming removed 5 bases at V and 5 bases at J, with 15 bases between. The CDR3 has 15 amino acids. The CDR3 spells CASSTKEGGNEKLFF. The DNA of the CDR3 is TGTGCCAGCAGTACCAAGGAGGGGGGAAATGAAAAACTGTTTTTT.

CDR3 coding DNA: TGTGCCAGCAGTGTGGGCGTTAATGAAAAACTGTTTTTT. It yields the protein CASSVGVNEKLFF. The chain carries TRBV2 and TRBJ1-4, with D unclear. This CDR3 comprises 13 residues. The germline V and J ends were trimmed by 4 bases and 4 bases, with 7 bases remaining between them. The V gene's germline CDR1 is SNHLY and CDR2 FYNNEI.

The chain uses TRBV28 and TRBJ1-1; D call uncertain. Trimming took off 4 bases at V and 8 bases at J, with 8 bases between the two ends. CDR1 MDHEN and CDR2 SYDVKM come from the germline V gene. The CDR3 has 11 amino acids. This CDR3 reads CASSWEAEAFF. The CDR3 coding sequence is TGTGCCAGCAGTTGGGAGGCGGAAGCTTTCTTT.

The J gene is TRBJ2-1, the V gene TRBV19, with a tentative D call TRBD2 (5 bases). In germline, CDR1 is LNHDA, CDR2 SQIVND (reference sequence). The CDR3 consists of 15 residues. The germline V and J ends were trimmed by 9 bases and 5 bases, with 20 bases remaining between them. The CDR3 loop is CASRGGASGDNEQFF. In DNA, the CDR3 is TGTGCCAGCCGAGGAGGTGCGAGTGGGGACAATGAGCAGTTCTTC.

Worth noting for this clone: At the DNA level, this CDR3 is encoded by other sequences in the same sample as well. The rearrangement joins TRBV6-1 to TRBJ2-7; TRBD2 is a possible D gene (5 bases). V was shortened by 4 bases and J by 3 bases, with 7 bases between the two germline ends. The CDR3 has 12 residues. From germline, CDR1 is MNHNS and CDR2 SASEGT. The CDR3 loop reads CASSVTSYEQYF. Written as DNA, the CDR3 is TGTGCCAGCAGTGTCACTAGCTACGAGCAGTACTTC.

The V and J genes are TRBV11-2 and TRBJ2-7; D may be TRBD1 or TRBD2 (5 bases each). The ends were cut back, 3 bases at V and 7 bases at J, with 10 bases in the middle. This CDR3 contains 12 residues. Germline V gives CDR1 SGHAT, CDR2 FQNNGV. DNA of the CDR3: TGTGCCAGCAGCTTGATTTGGGGGGAGCAGTACTTC. It codes for CASSLIWGEQYF.

This clone was observed a single time. The genes are TRBV14 and TRBJ1-1; D is perhaps TRBD1 (5 bases). The CDR3 spans 14 residues. Germline V CDR1 and CDR2: SGHDN, FVKESK. Trimming cost V 4 bases and J 5 bases, with 14 bases left between them. CDR3 sequence: CASSPIGGWTEAFF. For the CDR3, the DNA is TGTGCCAGCAGCCCGATCGGGGGGTGGACTGAAGCTTTCTTT.

The chain carries TRBV18 and TRBJ1-1, with D possibly being TRBD1 (6 bases). CDR3 size: 14 residues. Germline-derived CDR1 and CDR2 are KGHSH and LQKENI. Trimming took off 4 bases at V and 5 bases at J, with 14 bases between the two ends. The CDR3 reads CASSLPGVRTEAFF. The CDR3 region has the DNA TGTGCCAGCTCACTGCCAGGGGTTAGGACTGAAGCTTTCTTT.

V gene TRBV5-4 combines with J gene TRBJ2-1, with D tentatively TRBD2 (6 bases). The CDR3 extends over 14 amino acids. Trimming stripped 0 bases from V and 6 bases from J, with 10 bases between. Germline CDR1 and CDR2: SGHNT and YYREEE (reference sequence). CDR3 loop: CASSLDGGANEQFF. The CDR3 DNA reads TGTGCCAGCAGCTTGGATGGAGGGGCCAATGAGCAGTTCTTC.

The chain recombines TRBV6-1 with TRBJ2-4; 7 nucleotides line up with TRBD2. V was pared by 4 bases and J by 2 bases, with 20 bases of the junction left unmatched. The CDR3 loop spans 20 amino acids. Germline CDR1 and CDR2: MNHNS and SASEGT. In DNA form, the CDR3 reads TGTGCCAGCAGTGGGTCCCGGGGACTACCCGCAGGTGGTACCAAAAACATTCAGTACTTC. As protein: CASSGSRGLPAGGTKNIQYF.

This rearrangement joins TRBV7-9 to TRBJ2-3; TRBD1 is a possible D gene (5 bases). V lost 3 bases, J lost 1 base, and 11 bases lay in between. The CDR3 totals 15 residues. CDR1 is SEHNR and CDR2 is FQNEAQ in the germline V gene (reference sequence). The CDR3 reads CASSFGQVGTDTQYF. The CDR3 DNA is TGTGCCAGCAGCTTCGGACAAGTAGGCACAGATACGCAGTATTTT.

The chain is built from TRBV6-1 and TRBJ1-3; perhaps TRBD1 as D (5 bases). Trimming removed 5 bases from V and 4 bases from J, with 15 bases in between. CDR3 length: 15 residues. Germline lookup yields CDR1 MNHNS and CDR2 SASEGT. CDR3 sequence: CASSFSGTLGNTIYF. In DNA, the CDR3 is TGTGCCAGCAGTTTTTCCGGGACCCTGGGAAACACCATATATTTT.

V and J are TRBV27 and TRBJ2-5; possible D gene TRBD1, 5 bases. This CDR3 spans 15 amino acids. Trimming took off 5 bases at V and 5 bases at J, with 18 bases between the two ends. Germline V lookup: CDR1 MNHEY, CDR2 SMNVEV (reference sequence). CDR3 sequence: CASSPLRQGGETQYF. CDR3 bases: TGTGCCAGCAGTCCGCTGCGTCAGGGCGGCGAGACCCAGTACTTC.

The chain links TRBV7-9 to TRBJ2-1, with TRBD2 as a possible D gene (6 bases). This CDR3 is built from 13 residues. Trimming took off 0 bases at V and 9 bases at J, with 9 bases between the two ends. CDR1 and CDR2 from the germline V gene are SEHNR and FQNEAQ (reference sequence). Here the CDR3 DNA reads TGTGCCAGCAGCTTAGCGCCGGAGGGTGAGCAGTTCTTC. Translation: CASSLAPEGEQFF. Filled out from reference TRBV7-9 and TRBJ2-1, the complete variable domain reads DTGVSQNPRHKITKRGQNVTFRCDPISEHNRLYWYRQTLGQGPEFLTYFQNEAQLEKSRLLSDRFSAERPKGSFSTLEIQRTEQGDSAMYLCASSLAPEGEQFFGPGTRLTVL.

The V and J genes are TRBV19 and TRBJ2-7; D is possibly TRBD1 or TRBD2 (5 bases each). CDR3 size: 15 residues. Germline lookup yields CDR1 LNHDA and CDR2 SQIVND (reference sequence). V lost 2 bases and J lost 2, with 13 bases in between. CDR3 sequence (DNA): TGTGCCAGTAGTATACGCTCTGGGGGTACCTACGAGCAGTACTTC. Translation: CASSIRSGGTYEQYF.

The chain uses TRBV28 and TRBJ2-2; the D gene could be TRBD1 or TRBD2 (7 bases each). V shed 6 bases and J shed 3 bases, with 20 bases lying between them. The germline gives CDR1 MDHEN, CDR2 SYDVKM. CDR3 length equals 17 residues. CDR3 coding DNA: TGTGCCAGCAGGGCTATCCCCAGGGGGGGGGACACCGGGGAGCTGTTTTTT. Amino acids: CASRAIPRGGDTGELFF.

This clone was observed once. Since a far larger clone is one base different, this is likely a read error. The chain joins TRBV11-1 to TRBJ2-2; the D is unclear. This CDR3 spans 12 amino acids. The germline gives CDR1 SGHAT, CDR2 FQDESV (reference sequence). V lost 3 bases and J lost 6, with 5 bases in between. CDR3: CASSFYPGELFF. CDR3 bases: TGTGCCAGCAGCTTTTACCCCGGGGAGCTGTTTTTT.

This chain joins TRBV28 and TRBJ2-3; D remains ambiguous. This CDR3 contains 13 residues. Germline lookup yields CDR1 MDHEN and CDR2 SYDVKM. The V and J ends lost 5 bases and 0 bases respectively, with 6 bases between them. The CDR3 DNA reads as TGTGCCAGCAGTGTCGCTAGCACAGATACGCAGTATTTT. It yields the protein CASSVASTDTQYF.